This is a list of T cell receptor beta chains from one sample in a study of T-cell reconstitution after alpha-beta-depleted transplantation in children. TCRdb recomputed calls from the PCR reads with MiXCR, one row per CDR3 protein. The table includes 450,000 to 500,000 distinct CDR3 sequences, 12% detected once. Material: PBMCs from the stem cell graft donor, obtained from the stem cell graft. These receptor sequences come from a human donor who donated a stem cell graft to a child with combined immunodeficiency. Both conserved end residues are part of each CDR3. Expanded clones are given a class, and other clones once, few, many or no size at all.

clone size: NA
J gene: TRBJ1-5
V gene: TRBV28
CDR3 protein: CASSDRQGSNQPQHF

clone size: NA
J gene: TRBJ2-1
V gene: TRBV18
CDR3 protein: CASSLVGLANPLMDEQFF

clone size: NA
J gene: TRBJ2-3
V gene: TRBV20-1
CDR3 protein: CSASPAGSRADTQYF

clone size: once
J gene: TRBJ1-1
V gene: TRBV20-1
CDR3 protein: CSARKRVGGNTEAFF

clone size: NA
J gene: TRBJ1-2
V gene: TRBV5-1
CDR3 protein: CASSSDASGAGYTF

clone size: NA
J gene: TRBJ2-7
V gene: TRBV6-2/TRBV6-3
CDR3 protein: CAAQGQDISYEQYF

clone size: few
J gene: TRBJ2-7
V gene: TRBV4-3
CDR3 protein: CASSQGLAGGSSYEQYF

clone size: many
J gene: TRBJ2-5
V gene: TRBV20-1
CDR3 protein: CSARVGPQETQYF

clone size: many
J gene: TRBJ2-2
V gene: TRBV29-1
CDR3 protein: CSVTWNTGELFF

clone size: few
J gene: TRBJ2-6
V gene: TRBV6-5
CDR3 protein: CASRIGSGANVLTF

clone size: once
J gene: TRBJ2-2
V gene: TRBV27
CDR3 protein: CASGSTGELFF

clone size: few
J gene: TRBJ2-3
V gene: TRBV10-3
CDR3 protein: CAISEGAGGPTDTQYF

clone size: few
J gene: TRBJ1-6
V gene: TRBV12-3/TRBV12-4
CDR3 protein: CASTNEGNSPLHF

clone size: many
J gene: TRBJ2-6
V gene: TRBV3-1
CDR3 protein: CASSQMTALSVLTF

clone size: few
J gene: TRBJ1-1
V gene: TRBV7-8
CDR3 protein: CASSPGVANTEAFF

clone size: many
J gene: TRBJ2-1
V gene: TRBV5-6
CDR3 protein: CASSLGQGVHNEQFF

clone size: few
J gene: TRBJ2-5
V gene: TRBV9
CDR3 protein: CASSVTSGRETQYF

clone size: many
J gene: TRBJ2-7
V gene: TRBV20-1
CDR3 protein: CSARGGTYEQYF

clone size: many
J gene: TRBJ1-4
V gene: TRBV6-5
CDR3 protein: CASRGTGEEKLFF

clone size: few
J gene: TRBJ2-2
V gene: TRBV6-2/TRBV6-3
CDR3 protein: CASSYVDRVSGELFF

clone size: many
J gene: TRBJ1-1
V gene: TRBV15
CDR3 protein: CATSRDRGNTEAFF

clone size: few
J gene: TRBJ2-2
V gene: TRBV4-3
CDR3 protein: CASSFGLAANTGELFF

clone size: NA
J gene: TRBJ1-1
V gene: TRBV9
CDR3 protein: CASSVSGQGKLDTEAFF

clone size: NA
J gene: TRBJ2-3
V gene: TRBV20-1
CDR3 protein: CSASAWGIGTDTQYF

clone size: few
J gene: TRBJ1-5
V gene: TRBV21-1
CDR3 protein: CASSHAYWGQPQHF

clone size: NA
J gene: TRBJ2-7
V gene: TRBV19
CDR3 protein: CASTGTNSYEQYF

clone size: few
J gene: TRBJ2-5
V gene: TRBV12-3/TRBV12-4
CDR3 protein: CASSLLPGPETQYF

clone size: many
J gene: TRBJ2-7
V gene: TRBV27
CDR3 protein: CASSFSGGYEQYF

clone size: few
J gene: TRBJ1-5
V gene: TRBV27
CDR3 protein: CASSYMGQQPQHF

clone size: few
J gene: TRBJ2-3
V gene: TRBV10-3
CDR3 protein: CAISKDQGDRTDTQYF

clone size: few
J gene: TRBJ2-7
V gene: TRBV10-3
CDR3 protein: CAISELHRDQSSYEQYF

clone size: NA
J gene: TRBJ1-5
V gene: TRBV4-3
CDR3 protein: CASSQDKGQPQHF

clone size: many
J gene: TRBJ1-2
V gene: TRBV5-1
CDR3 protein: CASSLLRDRGNYGYTF

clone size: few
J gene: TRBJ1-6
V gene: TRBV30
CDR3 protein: CAWSVQQVDNSPLHF

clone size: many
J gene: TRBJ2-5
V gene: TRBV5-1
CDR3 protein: CASSLAGTGEETQYF

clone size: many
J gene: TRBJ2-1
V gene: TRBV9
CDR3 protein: CASSVGSAGSYNEQFF

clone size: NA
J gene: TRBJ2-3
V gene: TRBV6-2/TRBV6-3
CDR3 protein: CASRDAPYSGRDTQYF

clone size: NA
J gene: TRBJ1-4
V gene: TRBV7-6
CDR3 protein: CASSPSGTGLSGRKLFF

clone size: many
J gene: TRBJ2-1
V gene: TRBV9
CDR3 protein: CASSLGGTGYNEQFF

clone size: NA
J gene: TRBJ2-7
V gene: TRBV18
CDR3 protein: CASSPSTGTYEQYF

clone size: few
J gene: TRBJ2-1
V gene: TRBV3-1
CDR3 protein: CASEYRAGGRDEQFF

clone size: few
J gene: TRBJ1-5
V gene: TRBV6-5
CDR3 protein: CASSYSFPGTGGRQPQHF

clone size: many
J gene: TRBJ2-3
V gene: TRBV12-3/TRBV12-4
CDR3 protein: CASSWTKDTQYF

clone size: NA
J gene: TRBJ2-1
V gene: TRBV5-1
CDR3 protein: CASSYTRNEQFF

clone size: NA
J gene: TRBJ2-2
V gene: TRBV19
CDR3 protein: CASSPSGVTGELFF

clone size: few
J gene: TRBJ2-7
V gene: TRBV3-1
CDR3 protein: CASSRAGGPNEQYF

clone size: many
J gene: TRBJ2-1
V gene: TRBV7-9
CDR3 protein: CASSPGLANYNEQFF

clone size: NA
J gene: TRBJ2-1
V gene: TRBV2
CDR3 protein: CASSGTVGYNEQFF

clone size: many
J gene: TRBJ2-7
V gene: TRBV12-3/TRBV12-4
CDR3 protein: CASSRRQGVLSYEQYF

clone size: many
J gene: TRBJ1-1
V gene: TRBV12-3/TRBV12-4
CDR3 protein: CASTRRANAEAFF

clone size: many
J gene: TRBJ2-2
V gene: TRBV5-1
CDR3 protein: CASSLAGTGELFF

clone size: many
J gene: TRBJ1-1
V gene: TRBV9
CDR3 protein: CASSGGALGNTEAFF

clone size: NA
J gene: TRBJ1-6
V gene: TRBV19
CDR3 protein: CASSMLRVNSPLHF

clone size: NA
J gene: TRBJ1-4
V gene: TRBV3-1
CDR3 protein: CASSQDPLDSVNYEKLFF

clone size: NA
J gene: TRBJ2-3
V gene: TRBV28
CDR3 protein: CASSLPRRSTDTQYF